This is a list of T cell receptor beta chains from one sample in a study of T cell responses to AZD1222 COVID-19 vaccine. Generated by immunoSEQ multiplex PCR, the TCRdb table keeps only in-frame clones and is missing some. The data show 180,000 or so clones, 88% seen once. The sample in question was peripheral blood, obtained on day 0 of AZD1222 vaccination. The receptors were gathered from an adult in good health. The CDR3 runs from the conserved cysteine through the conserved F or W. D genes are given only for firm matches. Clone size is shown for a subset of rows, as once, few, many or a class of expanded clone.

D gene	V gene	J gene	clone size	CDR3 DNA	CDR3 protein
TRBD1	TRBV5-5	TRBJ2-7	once	TGTGCCAGCACCTTCGACAGGGGCTACGAGCAGTACTTC	CASTFDRGYEQYF
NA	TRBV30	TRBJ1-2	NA	TGTGCCTGGAGCGCGACAGCTAACTATGGCTACACCTTC	CAWSATANYGYTF
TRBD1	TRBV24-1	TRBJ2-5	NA	TGTGCCACCAGTGATTTGCCAGGGGGCGGGGAGACCCAGTACTTC	CATSDLPGGGETQYF
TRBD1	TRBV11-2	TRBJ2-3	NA	TGTGCCAGCAGCAAACGGGGACAGGAGGCTGATACGCAGTATTTT	CASSKRGQEADTQYF
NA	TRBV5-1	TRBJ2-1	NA	TGCGCCAGCAGCTTGAGAAATGAGCAGTTCTTC	CASSLRNEQFF
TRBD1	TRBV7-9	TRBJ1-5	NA	TGTGCCAGCAGCCCACAGGGGACTCAGCCCCAGCATTTT	CASSPQGTQPQHF
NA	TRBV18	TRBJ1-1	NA	TGTGCCAGCTCACCGCTACAGGGCACTGAAGCTTTCTTT	CASSPLQGTEAFF
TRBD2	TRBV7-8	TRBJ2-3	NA	TGTGCCAGCAGCCCGCCGCTAGCGGGGGGAGATACGCAGTATTTT	CASSPPLAGGDTQYF
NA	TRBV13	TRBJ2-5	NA	TGTGCCAGCAGCTTAGCAGTACAAGAGACCCAGTACTTC	CASSLAVQETQYF
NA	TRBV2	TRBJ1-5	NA	TGTGCCAGCACAGTGGGCAATCAGCCCCAGCATTTT	CASTVGNQPQHF
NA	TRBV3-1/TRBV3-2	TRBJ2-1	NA	TGTGCCAGCAGCCCCCGGGACACCTCCTACAATGAGCAGTTCTTC	CASSPRDTSYNEQFF
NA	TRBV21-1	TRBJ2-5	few	TGTGCCAGCAGCAATTGTCAGGAGACCCAGTACTTC	CASSNCQETQYF
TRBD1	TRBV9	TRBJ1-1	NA	TGTGCCAGCAGCGCCACAGGGGGACTCAACACTGAAGCTTTCTTT	CASSATGGLNTEAFF
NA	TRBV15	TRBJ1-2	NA	TGTGCCACCAGCAGAGCCACCGGGACGGCAAGGGGCTACACCTTC	CATSRATGTARGYTF
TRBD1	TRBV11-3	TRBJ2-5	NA	TGTGCCAGCAGCTTAGGGTGGACAGGGAGAGAGACCCAGTACTTC	CASSLGWTGRETQYF
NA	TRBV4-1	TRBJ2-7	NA	TGCGCCAGCAGCCAAGTCGGTTCGTGGGGGCCTTCCTACGAGCAGTACTTC	CASSQVGSWGPSYEQYF
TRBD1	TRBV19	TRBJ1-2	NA	TGTGCCAGTAGTCTCGGAGCAGACAGGGAGGGAGGCTACACCTTC	CASSLGADREGGYTF
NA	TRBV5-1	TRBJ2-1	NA	TGCGCCAGCAGCTTGGGAGGGGGGGGCTCCTACAATGAGCAGTTCTTC	CASSLGGGGSYNEQFF
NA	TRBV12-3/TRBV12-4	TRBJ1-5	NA	TGTGCCAGCAGTTTAAATGGGGGTCAGCCCCAGCATTTT	CASSLNGGQPQHF
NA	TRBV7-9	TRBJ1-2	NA	TGTGCCAGCAGCAGACTCGTGGTTTATGGCTACACCTTC	CASSRLVVYGYTF
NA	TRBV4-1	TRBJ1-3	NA	TGCGCCAGCAGCAACAGGGTTGCTGGAAACACCATATATTTT	CASSNRVAGNTIYF
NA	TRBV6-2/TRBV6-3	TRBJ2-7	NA	TGTGCCAGCAGCTACTCTCAGGGGAACGTTCCCTCCTACGAGCAGTACTTC	CASSYSQGNVPSYEQYF
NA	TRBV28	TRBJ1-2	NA	TGTGCCAGCAGTGAGGGGCTTGGTAATGGCTACACCTTC	CASSEGLGNGYTF
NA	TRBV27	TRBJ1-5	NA	TGTGCCAGCAGGGCAGGCCACAATCAGCCCCAGCATTTT	CASRAGHNQPQHF
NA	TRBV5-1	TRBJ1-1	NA	TGCGCCAGCAGCTTGGGTTTTTCCAACAACAGAAATATGAACACTGAAGCTTTCTTT	CASSLGFSNNRNMNTEAFF
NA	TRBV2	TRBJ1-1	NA	TGTGCCAGCATTCCCCGATGGGGGACCACTGAAGCTTTCTTT	CASIPRWGTTEAFF
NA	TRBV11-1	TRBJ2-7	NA	TGTGCCAGCAGCTTAGTTAGCCGCCCCTACGAGCAGTACTTC	CASSLVSRPYEQYF
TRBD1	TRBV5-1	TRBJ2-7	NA	TGCGCCAGCAGCTTCGACAGGGCCGAGCAGTACTTC	CASSFDRAEQYF
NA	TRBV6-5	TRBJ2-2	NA	TGTGCCAGCAGTTATCAGGGGCTGGACACCGGGGAGCTGTTTTTT	CASSYQGLDTGELFF
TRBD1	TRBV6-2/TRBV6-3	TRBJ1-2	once	TGTGCCAGCAGTCTCGGGCTAACAGGGGGCAGTGGCTACACCTTC	CASSLGLTGGSGYTF
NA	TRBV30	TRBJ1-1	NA	TGTGCCTGGAGTCAATCCACCGGGGGAGGGACTGAAGCTTTCTTT	CAWSQSTGGGTEAFF
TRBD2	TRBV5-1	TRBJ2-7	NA	TGCGCCAGCAGCTTGAGCGGGACTTCCTACGAGCAGTACTTC	CASSLSGTSYEQYF
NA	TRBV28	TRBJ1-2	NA	TGTGCCAGCAGTTTAGGGGGCAGTCCAAGCTACACCTTC	CASSLGGSPSYTF
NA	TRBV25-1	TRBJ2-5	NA	TGTGCCAGCAGTGAATTTCTGGGGGGAAAGGAGACCCAGTACTTC	CASSEFLGGKETQYF
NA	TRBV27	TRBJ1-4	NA	TGTGCCAGCAGTTTATTGTCTACAGGGCCGTCTAATGAAAAACTGTTTTTT	CASSLLSTGPSNEKLFF
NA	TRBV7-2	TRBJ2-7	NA	TGTGCCAGCAGCTCCGGGCGAGGGGTGCGCGAGCAGTACTTC	CASSSGRGVREQYF
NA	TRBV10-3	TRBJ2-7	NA	TGTGCCATCAGTGAGTCTGTGATCGTCTACGAGCAGTACTTC	CAISESVIVYEQYF
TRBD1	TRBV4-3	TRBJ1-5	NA	TGCGCCAGCAGCCTAGACAGGGGGGGCAATCAGCCCCAGCATTTT	CASSLDRGGNQPQHF
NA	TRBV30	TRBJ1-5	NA	TGTGCCTGGGGAGCGGGACAAAGCAATCAGCCCCAGCATTTT	CAWGAGQSNQPQHF
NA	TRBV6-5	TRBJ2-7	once	TGTGCCAGCAGTTACTTAGTCGGGCTGTCCTACGAGCAGTACTTC	CASSYLVGLSYEQYF
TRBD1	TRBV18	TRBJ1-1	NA	TGTGCCAGCTCACCACTCGGGACAGGACTTGAAGCTTTCTTT	CASSPLGTGLEAFF
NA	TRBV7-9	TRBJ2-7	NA	TGTGCCAGCAGTCGAGAATACGAGCAGTACTTC	CASSREYEQYF
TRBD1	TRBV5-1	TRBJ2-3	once	TGCGCCAGCAGCATGGACAGGGGGCGACTAAGCACAGATACGCAGTATTTT	CASSMDRGRLSTDTQYF